The 13 T cell receptor beta chains listed next were all sequenced from one sample in a study of T-cell reconstitution after alpha-beta-depleted transplantation in children. Study results and limitations: Diversity and T-cell counts at one year after transplant derived mostly from new T cells.

These TCRs' antigens remain unknown. Unique molecular identifiers were incorporated into the prepared TCRbeta library. TCRdb re-derived calls from the PCR reads in MiXCR, one entry per CDR3 protein. The sample lists about 300,000 distinct CDR3 sequences, over 7% occurring once. The sample consisted of peripheral blood, taken 360 days after TCRalphabeta/CD19-depleted stem cell transplant. The receptor set was obtained from a female patient aged 2-15 years who had a stem cell transplant for Fanconi anemia, so the T cells may come from the graft donor.

This clonotype has a count of ten or more. The chain recombines TRBV20-1 with TRBJ2-3; 8 bases are a match to TRBD2. With V trimmed by 3 bases and J by 2 bases, 7 bases remained unmatched. The CDR3 contains 15 residues. Germline CDR1 and CDR2: DFQATT and SNEGSKA (reference sequence). The CDR3: CSASDGGAVTDTQYF. CDR3 coding DNA: TGCAGTGCTAGTGACGGGGGGGCTGTCACAGATACGCAGTATTTT.

The table lists this clonotype with a few counts. V usage is TRBV11-3 and J usage is TRBJ1-1; unclear D gene. Germline lookup yields CDR1 SGHNT and CDR2 YENEEA. This CDR3 is 14 amino acids long. Trimming left V 1 base short and J 1 base short, with 7 bases between. The CDR3 sequence is CASSLGPKNTEAFF. In nucleotides, the CDR3 is TGTGCCAGCAGCTTAGGGCCCAAGAACACTGAAGCTTTCTTT.

This clonotype was counted at least ten times. This sequence joins TRBV29-1 and TRBJ2-7; D unclear. CDR3 length equals 12 residues. Germline loops: CDR1 SQVTM, CDR2 ANQGSEA. Trimming took off 5 bases at V and 0 bases at J, with 8 bases between the two ends. The CDR3 nucleotides read TGCAGCGTTAGGACGGACTCCTACGAGCAGTACTTC. Amino acid sequence: CSVRTDSYEQYF.

Ten or more counts support this clonotype. V and J are TRBV11-2 and TRBJ1-1; the D is unclear. There are 15 residues in the CDR3. The germline V and J ends were trimmed by 5 bases and 1 base, with 14 bases remaining between them. Germline V gives CDR1 SGHAT, CDR2 FQNNGV. CDR3 sequence (DNA): TGTGCCAGCAGCACCGCCGCGGGTGGGAACACTGAAGCTTTCTTT. Translating gives CASSTAAGGNTEAFF.

This chain connects TRBV15 to TRBJ2-3; TRBD2 is a possible D gene (6 bases). Between the trimmed V and J ends, which lost 1 base and 4 bases, there was a span of 9 bases. CDR1 is LNHNV, CDR2 YYDKDF, per germline (reference sequence). The CDR3 is 14 residues long. The CDR3 bases are TGTGCCACCAGCAGAGGGAGGGAGGCAGATACGCAGTATTTT. Translation: CATSRGREADTQYF.

This clonotype came up many times. The genes are TRBV18 and TRBJ2-1, with D unresolved. Germline values: CDR1 KGHSH, CDR2 LQKENI. The germline V and J ends were trimmed by 8 bases and 7 bases, with 15 bases remaining between them. The CDR3 sequence is 13 residues long. The CDR3 DNA reads as TGTGCCAGCCGTATGGGCCTACCAAATGAGCAGTTCTTC. Residues: CASRMGLPNEQFF. Full variable domain (outside the CDR3, taken from reference TRBV18 and TRBJ2-1): NAGVMQNPRHLVRRRGQEARLRCSPMKGHSHVYWYRQLPEEGLKFMVYLQKENIIDESGMPKERFSAEFPKEGPSILRIQQVVRGDSAAYFCASRMGLPNEQFFGPGTRLTVL.

The sample holds many counts of this clonotype. CDR3 coding DNA: TGTGCCAGCAGTTTAGGGGGGGCGAGGACTGAAGCTTTCTTT. It specifies CASSLGGARTEAFF. The chain is built from TRBV28 and TRBJ1-1; D might be TRBD1 (6 bases). This CDR3 region has 14 residues. The germline V gene encodes CDR1 MDHEN and CDR2 SYDVKM. The ends were cut back, 2 bases at V and 5 bases at J, with 12 bases in the middle.

This clonotype was picked up one time. The chain uses TRBV28 and TRBJ1-3; TRBD1 aligns across 9 bases. Germline CDR1 reads MDHEN; CDR2 reads SYDVKM. The trim removed 0 bases at V and 4 bases at J, leaving 7 bases unmatched. This CDR3 region has 17 residues. The CDR3 sequence is CASSLWGDRVAGNTIYF. The CDR3 DNA reads TGTGCCAGCAGTTTATGGGGGGACAGGGTAGCCGGAAACACCATATATTTT.

Ten or more counts support this clonotype. This sequence joins TRBV7-2 and TRBJ2-2; D perhaps matches TRBD1 (6 bases). The germline V and J ends were trimmed by 5 bases and 0 bases, with 13 bases remaining between them. CDR1 SGHTA and CDR2 FQGNSA come from the germline V gene. CDR3 length: 16 amino acids. The CDR3 here is CASSSNRVSNTGELFF. CDR3 bases: TGTGCCAGCAGCAGTAACAGGGTTTCGAACACCGGGGAGCTGTTTTTT.

The CDR3 loop reads CASSLRDRDSPLHF. In nucleotides, the CDR3 is TGTGCCAGCTCACTCCGGGACAGGGATTCACCCCTCCACTTT. The chain is built from TRBV18 and TRBJ1-6, with TRBD1 matching over 9 bases. The V and J ends lost 4 bases and 8 bases, in that order; junction bases with no gene match: 3. The CDR3 sequence is 14 residues long. Germline CDR1 is KGHSH and CDR2 is LQKENI.

The chain recombines TRBV3-1 with TRBJ2-1; D is ambiguous. CDR1 is LGHDT and CDR2 is YNNKEL in the germline V gene (reference sequence). The CDR3 is 16 residues long. The V gene lost 5 bases and the J gene lost 0 bases, with 14 bases spanning the gap. CDR3 in DNA: TGTGCCAGCAGCGTCAAAGCGCCTCTCTCCTACAATGAGCAGTTCTTC. As protein: CASSVKAPLSYNEQFF.

This clonotype occurred a few times. V is TRBV7-9 and J is TRBJ1-1, with D possibly being TRBD1 (5 bases). Per the germline V gene, CDR1 is SEHNR and CDR2 is FQNEAQ (reference sequence). The CDR3 runs to 16 residues. Trimming pared 1 base from V and 5 bases from J, leaving 17 bases between. The CDR3 sequence is CASSLGGKRVGTEAFF. Here the CDR3 DNA reads TGTGCCAGCAGCTTAGGGGGGAAGCGTGTAGGGACTGAAGCTTTCTTT.

J is TRBJ2-1 and V is TRBV9, with 11 bases fitting TRBD2. V lost 0 bases to trimming and J lost 8 bases; unmatched junction nucleotides: 10. The germline gives CDR1 SGDLS, CDR2 YYNGEE. This CDR3 spans 17 amino acids. CDR3 protein: CASSVGIYSGGAHEQFF. CDR3 nucleotides: TGTGCCAGCAGCGTAGGGATATATAGCGGGGGGGCCCATGAGCAGTTCTTC.